Shown below are 22 T cell receptor beta chains from a single sample sequenced in a study of T-cell reconstitution after alpha-beta-depleted transplantation in children. Preparation of the TCRbeta library involved a method that used unique molecular identifiers. TCRdb ran MiXCR on the PCR reads and lists one entry per CDR3 protein. The table has around 200,000 distinct CDR3 sequences, 6.5% to 7.5% seen once. The specimen was PBMCs from the stem cell graft donor, collected from the stem cell graft. Receptors originate from a human donor who donated a stem cell graft to a child with Wiskott-Aldrich syndrome.

This clonotype has ten or more counts. This chain uses TRBV2 with TRBJ2-7; D is unclear. This CDR3 is 10 amino acids long. V was pared by 10 bases and J by 6 bases, with 10 bases between. Germline CDR1 is SNHLY and CDR2 is FYNNEI. This CDR3 reads CAIIGLEQYF. In nucleotides, the CDR3 is TGTGCCATCATCGGGCTCGAGCAGTACTTC.

V and J are TRBV11-3 and TRBJ2-1, with D tentatively TRBD2 (5 bases). Germline V CDR1 and CDR2: SGHNT, YENEEA. The length of the CDR3 is 13 residues. The V end lost 1 base, the J end lost 9 bases, and 10 bases lay between the germline ends. The CDR3 sequence is CASSLGLAGEQFF. As DNA, the CDR3 is TGTGCCAGCAGCTTAGGGCTAGCCGGTGAGCAGTTCTTC.

At least ten counts were recorded for this clonotype. This rearrangement joins TRBV20-1 to TRBJ1-4; weak D call: TRBD1 (6 bases). In germline, CDR1 is DFQATT, CDR2 SNEGSKA (reference sequence). The CDR3 spans 14 residues. V lost 0 bases and J 8 bases, leaving 13 bases between the germline ends. The CDR3 DNA is TGCAGTGCTAGAGATTTGGGACAACTAGAAAAACTGTTTTTT. It specifies CSARDLGQLEKLFF.

This clonotype was observed at least ten times. The rearrangement uses TRBV5-1 and TRBJ1-1; no clear D. Trimming removed 0 bases at V and 8 bases at J, with 11 bases between. Germline-derived CDR1 and CDR2 are SGHRS and YFSETQ. This CDR3 has 13 amino acids. The CDR3 DNA reads as TGCGCCAGCAGCTTGGCCGGCGGGCTAGAAGCTTTCTTT. It specifies CASSLAGGLEAFF.

This clonotype was counted once. The chain uses TRBV10-2 and TRBJ2-1; 7 bases map to TRBD2. Germline values: CDR1 WSHSY, CDR2 SAAADI. The CDR3 has 15 residues. The trim removed 3 bases at V and 5 bases at J, leaving 7 bases unmatched. The CDR3 loop reads CASSDALARDNEQFF. Here the CDR3 DNA reads TGCGCCAGCAGTGACGCACTAGCGCGAGACAATGAGCAGTTCTTC.

Comments on this clonotype: A much larger clone is a single base away; this may be a read error. The missing conserved phenylalanine or tryptophan at the end of this CDR3 makes a read error likely. The chain has TRBV7-9 and TRBJ1-1, with D perhaps TRBD1 (5 bases). In germline, CDR1 is SEHNR, CDR2 FQNEAQ (reference sequence). The CDR3 runs to 12 residues. CDR3 in DNA: TGTGCGCTGGAAGGGACGAACACTGAAGCTTTCATT. This translates into CALEGTNTEAFI.

This clonotype was counted between two and nine times. The chain uses TRBV7-9 and TRBJ1-1; D gene uncertain. Germline CDR1 reads SEHNR; CDR2 reads FQNEAQ (reference sequence). The V gene lost 1 base and the J gene lost 0 bases, with 12 bases spanning the gap. The CDR3 has 16 residues. Here the CDR3 reads CASSLDPRRVNTEAFF. The CDR3 bases are TGTGCCAGCAGCTTAGATCCAAGACGGGTGAACACTGAAGCTTTCTTT. Combining the CDR3 with reference TRBV7-9 and TRBJ1-1 gives the whole variable domain DTGVSQNPRHKITKRGQNVTFRCDPISEHNRLYWYRQTLGQGPEFLTYFQNEAQLEKSRLLSDRFSAERPKGSFSTLEIQRTEQGDSAMYLCASSLDPRRVNTEAFFGQGTRLTVV.

This clonotype was seen many times. The chain links TRBV6-5 to TRBJ2-1, with D uncertain. The CDR3 consists of 15 residues. Trimming stripped 7 bases from V and 1 base from J, with 14 bases between. The V gene's germline CDR1 is MNHEY and CDR2 SVGAGI. CDR3 sequence (DNA): TGTGCCAGCACACCGGCCGTTGGTTCCTACAATGAGCAGTTCTTC. It specifies CASTPAVGSYNEQFF.

This clonotype was observed a few times. V and J are TRBV30 and TRBJ2-7, with D maybe TRBD1 (6 bases). Germline V gene data show CDR1 as GTSNPN and CDR2 as SVGIG (reference sequence). Trimming pared 4 bases from V and 4 bases from J, leaving 23 bases between. The CDR3 is 16 amino acids. This chain's CDR3 is CAWIGFDRRGEYEQYF. The CDR3, as DNA: TGTGCCTGGATTGGTTTTGACAGGCGAGGAGAATACGAGCAGTACTTC.

In its sample, this clonotype was seen many times. V is TRBV6-5 and J is TRBJ2-2; TRBD1 matches 9 bases. From germline, CDR1 is MNHEY and CDR2 SVGAGI. The trim removed 4 bases at V and 4 bases at J, leaving 4 bases unmatched. CDR3 size: 15 residues. As DNA, the CDR3 is TGTGCCAGCAGTTCGGGACAGGGCGGCACCGGGGAGCTGTTTTTT. As protein: CASSSGQGGTGELFF.

This clonotype showed up many times. The chain has TRBV5-1 and TRBJ1-1, with D unclear. Trimming removed 5 bases from V and 3 bases from J, with 5 bases in between. The CDR3 covers 11 residues. Germline CDR1 reads SGHRS; CDR2 reads YFSETQ. The CDR3 sequence: CASRSHTEAFF. Here the CDR3 DNA reads TGCGCCAGCAGGAGTCACACTGAAGCTTTCTTT. Full variable domain (rest looked up from reference TRBV5-1 and TRBJ1-1): KAGVTQTPRYLIKTRGQQVTLSCSPISGHRSVSWYQQTPGQGLQFLFEYFSETQRNKGNFPGRFSGRQFSNSRSEMNVSTLELGDSALYLCASRSHTEAFFGQGTRLTVV.

This clonotype has a count of ten or more. This chain joins TRBV12-3 or TRBV12-4 and TRBJ1-3; D possibly corresponds to TRBD1 (6 bases). CDR3 length equals 14 residues. Deletions cut 3 bases from V and 4 bases from J, with 10 bases between. In nucleotides, the CDR3 is TGTGCCAGCAGTTTTGGGGGGCGCGGAAACACCATATATTTT. It is translated as CASSFGGRGNTIYF.

In its sample, this clonotype was seen a few times. The chain couples TRBV10-2 to TRBJ1-2; TRBD1 matches at 7 bases. Germline-derived CDR1 and CDR2 are WSHSY and SAAADI. The CDR3 consists of 13 residues. J lost 6 bases, V lost 6 bases, and 7 bases had no gene match. CDR3: CASRTRGGDGYTF. The CDR3 nucleotides are TGCGCCAGCAGAACTAGAGGGGGCGATGGCTACACCTTC.

This clonotype was seen repeatedly, ten times or more. The genes are TRBV29-1 and TRBJ2-7; possibly TRBD1 or TRBD2 for D (6 bases each). The germline V gene encodes CDR1 SQVTM and CDR2 ANQGSEA. The V gene lost 4 bases and the J gene lost 6 bases, with 16 bases spanning the gap. The CDR3 spans 13 residues. Here the CDR3 reads CSVGGGLLAEQYF. Here the CDR3 DNA reads TGCAGCGTTGGTGGGGGGCTGCTCGCCGAGCAGTACTTC.

This clonotype has ten or more counts. The chain carries TRBV27 and TRBJ2-5; TRBD2 aligns across 7 bases. V was pared by 5 bases and J by 3 bases, with 15 bases of the junction left unmatched. The germline CDR1 and CDR2 sequences are MNHEY and SMNVEV (reference sequence). The CDR3 contains 17 residues. Here the CDR3 reads CASSPVPPGLNKETQYF. In nucleotides, the CDR3 is TGTGCCAGCAGTCCAGTCCCACCGGGACTAAATAAAGAGACCCAGTACTTC.

This clonotype was seen at least ten times. This rearrangement joins TRBV28 to TRBJ1-6; 7 bases fit TRBD1. J gave up 3 bases and V 6 bases, and 5 bases lay outside the gene matches. Per germline, CDR1 MDHEN and CDR2 SYDVKM. The CDR3 loop spans 15 amino acids. The CDR3, as DNA: TGTGCCAGCAGGGTACAGGGGCTCTATAATTCACCCCTCCACTTT. Its protein product is CASRVQGLYNSPLHF.

This clonotype was observed many times. V usage is TRBV6-4 and J usage is TRBJ2-2, with no clear D. V lost 2 bases to trimming and J lost 6 bases, with 10 bases between them. Germline CDR1 and CDR2: MRHNA and SNTAGT. The CDR3 contains 14 residues. For the CDR3, the DNA is TGTGCCAGCAGTGACCTTGCTCCGTCCGGGGAGCTGTTTTTT. This encodes CASSDLAPSGELFF.

This clonotype showed up many times. The V call is TRBV20-1, the J call TRBJ2-1; TRBD2 might be the D (6 bases). The germline V gene has CDR1 DFQATT and CDR2 SNEGSKA (reference sequence). CDR3 length equals 14 residues. V lost 3 bases and J 3 bases, leaving 12 bases between the germline ends. This CDR3 is CSASRDSIYNEQFF. The CDR3 DNA sequence: TGCAGTGCTAGCCGGGACTCGATCTACAATGAGCAGTTCTTC.

This clonotype was seen at least ten times. The chain employs TRBV5-1 and TRBJ2-5, with 10 bases fitting TRBD1. The V and J ends lost 3 bases and 1 base, in that order; junction bases with no gene match: 0. The CDR3 extends over 14 amino acids. Germline assignment: CDR1 SGHRS and CDR2 YFSETQ. The CDR3 region has the DNA TGCGCCAGCAGCTGGACAGGGGGCCAAGAGACCCAGTACTTC. Translating it yields CASSWTGGQETQYF.

This clonotype was counted many times. This sequence joins TRBV12-3 or TRBV12-4 and TRBJ1-2; D is ambiguous. Trimming pared 7 bases from V and 5 bases from J, leaving 14 bases between. The CDR3 is 13 residues long. CDR3 sequence reads: CASTPKASYGYTF. For the CDR3, the DNA is TGTGCCAGCACCCCCAAAGCTTCATATGGCTACACCTTC.

This clonotype was picked up many times. V usage is TRBV4-2 and J usage is TRBJ2-4; D call uncertain. Germline V lookup: CDR1 LGHNA, CDR2 YNFKEQ. Trimming removed 0 bases from V and 1 base from J, with 10 bases in between. The CDR3 loop spans 16 amino acids. CDR3 nucleotide sequence: TGTGCCAGCAGCCAAGATCAGCTAAACGCCAAAAACATTCAGTACTTC. It is translated as CASSQDQLNAKNIQYF.

V usage is TRBV20-1 and J usage is TRBJ1-1; D might be TRBD1 (6 bases). Trimming pared 3 bases from V and 0 bases from J, leaving 11 bases between. CDR3 length: 14 amino acids. Looked up from germline, CDR1 is DFQATT and CDR2 is SNEGSKA (reference sequence). In nucleotides, the CDR3 is TGCAGTGCTAGTTTTGGGGGGCTGAACACTGAAGCTTTCTTT. Translating it yields CSASFGGLNTEAFF.